The 2 T cell receptor beta chains below all came from one sample that was sequenced in a study of identical twins. MiXCR, applied by TCRdb to the 5' RACE reads, yields one record per CDR3 protein. This table has 550,000 to 700,000 distinct CDR3 sequences, approximately 22% appearing once. The same sample was also used in a study of T cells expressing NK-cell markers.

Material for sequencing was PBMCs. The receptor source for this set is a woman in her late teens or twenties in good health.

The chain combines TRBV27 with TRBJ2-1; D might be TRBD2 (6 bases). The germline V and J ends were trimmed by 1 base and 1 base, with 11 bases remaining between them. Germline lookup yields CDR1 MNHEY and CDR2 SMNVEV (reference sequence). The CDR3 is 16 residues long. Written as DNA, the CDR3 is TGTGCCAGCAGTTTATTAAGTAGCGGTTCCTACAATGAGCAGTTCTTC. This encodes CASSLLSSGSYNEQFF.

This clonotype was observed a few times. The chain uses TRBV7-4 and TRBJ2-3; D gene unclear. V lost 5 bases to trimming and J lost 4 bases, with 16 bases between them. The CDR3 sequence is 15 residues long. Germline V gene sequence: CDR1 SGHVT, CDR2 SQSDAQ. The CDR3 protein is CASSPPAECPDTQYF. CDR3 in DNA: TGTGCCAGCAGCCCTCCTGCGGAGTGTCCAGATACGCAGTATTTT. Full variable domain (missing parts from reference TRBV7-4 and TRBJ2-3): GAGVSQSPRYKVAKRGRDVALRCDSISGHVTLYWYRQTLGQGSEVLTYSQSDAQRDKSGRPSGRFSAERPERSVSTLKIQRTEQGDSAVYLCASSPPAECPDTQYFGPGTRLTVL.